The text below deals with one T cell receptor (beta chain). The entry originates in a study of neoadjuvant anti-PD-1 for oral cavity cancer. Sequenced by immunoSEQ multiplex PCR; TCRdb stores in-frame clones only, minus some. The data contain about 9,500 clones, less than 70% of them singletons. The junction had 2 bases not matched to a gene; V was cut back by 7 bases and J by 6 bases. The CDR3 contains 12 residues. Germline values: CDR1 MNHNS, CDR2 SASEGT. Time point meaning: after neoadjuvant nivolumab, at surgical resection. The sequencing here drew on PBMCs, taken after nivolumab (anti-PD-1) treatment. This receptor was taken from a person between 35 and 79 years old with oral cavity squamous cell carcinoma. The chain recombines TRBV6-1 with TRBJ1-4; 7 bases fit TRBD1. DNA of the CDR3: TGTGCCAGCAAGGGGGCTGATGAAAAACTGTTTTTT. Translated, it gives CASKGADEKLFF.